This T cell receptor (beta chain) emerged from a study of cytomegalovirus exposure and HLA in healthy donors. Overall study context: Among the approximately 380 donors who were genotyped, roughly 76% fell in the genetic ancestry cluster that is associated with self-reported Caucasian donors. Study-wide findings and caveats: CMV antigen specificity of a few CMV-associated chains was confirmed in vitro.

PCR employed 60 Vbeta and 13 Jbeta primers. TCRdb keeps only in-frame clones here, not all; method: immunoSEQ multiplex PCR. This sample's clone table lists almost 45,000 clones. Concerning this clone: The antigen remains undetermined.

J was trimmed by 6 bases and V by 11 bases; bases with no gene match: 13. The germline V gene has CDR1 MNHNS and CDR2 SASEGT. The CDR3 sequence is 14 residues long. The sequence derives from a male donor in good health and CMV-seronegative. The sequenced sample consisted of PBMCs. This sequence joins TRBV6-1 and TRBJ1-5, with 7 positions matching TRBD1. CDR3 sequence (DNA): TGTGCCTCGGACAGGTCGTTTGGTGGTCAGCCCCAGCATTTT. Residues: CASDRSFGGQPQHF.